Listed below are T cell receptor beta chains from one sample, sequenced in a study of shared clonotypes between healthy human individuals. Assay: immunoSEQ multiplex PCR; the TCRdb copy retains only in-frame clones and omits some. The sample lists some 2,100,000 clones; approximately 96% were seen once. The sequencing sample was made of naive CD4+ T cells sorted from blood. These receptors originate from a man aged 18 to 30 in good health. Both conserved end residues are part of each CDR3. The D gene is left open where the match is weak. Rows give clone size only sometimes, using once, few, many, or a class for an expanded clone.

j_gene | v_gene | abundance | d_gene | CDR3aa | CDR3nt
TRBJ1-6 | TRBV6-5 | - | TRBD1 | CASSYTGTGGSPLHF | TGTGCCAGCAGTTACACCGGGACAGGGGGCTCACCCCTCCACTTT
TRBJ2-1 | TRBV7-2 | - | - | CASSLGGVTYNEQFF | TGTGCCAGCAGCTTGGGGGGAGTCACCTACAATGAGCAGTTCTTC
TRBJ2-3 | TRBV4-2 | - | - | CASSQEGGRTDTQYF | TGTGCCAGCAGCCAAGAAGGAGGGCGCACAGATACGCAGTATTTT
TRBJ1-2 | TRBV29-1 | - | - | CSVAPTTVGGYTF | TGCAGCGTTGCCCCAACCACAGTAGGGGGCTACACCTTC
TRBJ1-6 | TRBV14 | few | - | CASSHGGGGSPLHF | TGTGCCAGCAGCCACGGAGGGGGAGGTTCACCCCTCCACTTT
TRBJ2-5 | TRBV5-1 | - | - | CASSPSIGETQYF | TGCGCCAGCAGCCCCTCGATTGGAGAGACCCAGTACTTC
TRBJ2-7 | TRBV18 | - | TRBD2 | CASSDGLAGVYEQYF | TGTGCCAGCTCCGACGGACTAGCGGGAGTGTACGAGCAGTACTTC
TRBJ2-2 | TRBV6-4 | - | - | CASAPEGATGELFF | TGTGCCAGCGCACCGGAAGGGGCAACCGGGGAGCTGTTTTTT
TRBJ2-5 | TRBV7-9 | - | - | CASSPTGTDQETQYF | TGTGCCAGCAGCCCGACGGGGACGGACCAAGAGACCCAGTACTTC
TRBJ2-6 | TRBV9 | - | - | CASSVAGAVGANVLTF | TGTGCCAGCAGCGTAGCGGGGGCGGTCGGGGCCAACGTCCTGACTTTC
TRBJ1-2 | TRBV5-1 | few | - | CASSKDNYGYTF | TGCGCCAGCAGCAAGGACAACTATGGCTACACCTTC
TRBJ1-5 | TRBV18 | - | TRBD1 | CASSPPGQGYYQPQHF | TGTGCCAGCTCACCCCCGGGACAGGGGTATTATCAGCCCCAGCATTTT
TRBJ2-7 | TRBV27 | - | TRBD2 | CASSFASGSYEQYF | TGTGCCAGCAGTTTCGCTAGCGGGTCCTACGAGCAGTACTTC
TRBJ1-3 | TRBV6-5 | - | - | CASRAGWGNTIYF | TGTGCCAGCAGAGCAGGGTGGGGAAACACCATATATTTT
TRBJ2-7 | TRBV7-9 | - | - | CASSSGTLAYEQYF | TGTGCCAGCAGCTCCGGGACTTTGGCCTACGAGCAGTACTTC
TRBJ2-2 | TRBV7-6 | once | TRBD2 | CASSLGGRNTGELFF | TGTGCCAGCAGCTTAGGCGGGAGAAACACCGGGGAGCTGTTTTTT
TRBJ2-1 | TRBV6-1 | - | TRBD1 | CASLGQNYNEQFF | TGTGCCAGCTTGGGACAGAACTACAATGAGCAGTTCTTC
TRBJ2-7 | TRBV5-1 | - | - | CASSLDGGWNEQYF | TGCGCCAGCAGCTTGGATGGGGGCTGGAACGAGCAGTACTTC
TRBJ1-4 | TRBV5-8 | - | - | CASKSKKLGEKLFF | TGTGCCAGCAAGTCCAAGAAACTGGGTGAAAAACTGTTTTTT
TRBJ1-6 | TRBV19 | - | - | CASRTEINSPLHF | TGTGCCAGTAGGACAGAGATTAATTCACCCCTCCACTTT
TRBJ2-7 | TRBV9 | - | - | CASSQNYWDGPYEQYF | TGTGCCAGCAGCCAAAACTACTGGGACGGGCCCTACGAGCAGTACTTC
TRBJ1-6 | TRBV5-1 | - | - | CASSLEEGRNSPLHF | TGCGCCAGCAGCTTGGAGGAGGGGCGAAATTCACCCCTCCACTTT
TRBJ2-3 | TRBV5-6 | - | - | CASSLVTGGADTQYF | TGTGCCAGCAGCTTGGTGACAGGAGGGGCAGATACGCAGTATTTT
TRBJ2-2 | TRBV28 | - | TRBD2 | CASSLWASGGHSTGELFF | TGTGCCAGCAGTTTATGGGCTAGCGGGGGACACTCCACCGGGGAGCTGTTTTTT
TRBJ2-7 | TRBV15 | - | TRBD2 | CATSSPGTRIYEQYF | TGTGCCACCAGCAGTCCCGGGACTAGAATATACGAGCAGTACTTC
TRBJ1-4 | TRBV15 | - | TRBD1 | CATSREGQGPEKLFF | TGTGCCACCAGCAGAGAGGGACAGGGCCCTGAAAAACTGTTTTTT
TRBJ1-6 | TRBV19 | - | TRBD1 | CASKGTGNSPLHF | TGTGCCAGTAAGGGGACAGGGAATTCACCCCTCCACTTT
TRBJ1-2 | TRBV2 | - | TRBD1 | CASRQGNYGYTF | TGTGCCAGCAGACAGGGGAACTATGGCTACACCTTC
TRBJ2-2 | TRBV11-1 | - | - | CASSLQGDAGELFF | TGTGCCAGCAGCTTACAGGGCGATGCCGGGGAGCTGTTTTTT
TRBJ1-6 | TRBV7-6 | - | - | CASSLAVQGNSPLHF | TGTGCCAGCAGCTTAGCGGTGCAGGGGAATTCACCCCTCCACTTT
TRBJ2-2 | TRBV5-1 | - | - | CASSSRATGELFF | TGCGCCAGCAGCTCGAGGGCCACCGGGGAGCTGTTTTTT
TRBJ1-1 | TRBV19 | - | - | CASSAGHPNTEAFF | TGTGCCAGTAGTGCGGGACACCCGAACACTGAAGCTTTCTTT
TRBJ2-2 | TRBV7-2 | - | - | CASSPSPTGELFF | TGTGCCAGCAGCCCCAGCCCGACCGGGGAGCTGTTTTTT
TRBJ1-2 | TRBV30 | - | - | CAWSPPGGDWYGYTF | TGTGCCTGGAGTCCCCCCGGAGGGGATTGGTATGGCTACACCTTC
TRBJ2-3 | TRBV5-1 | - | TRBD2 | CASSISGGAPDTQYF | TGCGCCAGCAGCATTAGCGGGGGGGCCCCAGATACGCAGTATTTT
TRBJ1-4 | TRBV2 | - | TRBD1 | CASMLQGVTNEKLFF | TGTGCCAGCATGCTACAGGGGGTTACTAATGAAAAACTGTTTTTT
TRBJ1-5 | TRBV9 | - | - | CASSVGPAVGNQPQHF | TGTGCCAGCAGCGTAGGCCCCGCCGTGGGCAATCAGCCCCAGCATTTT
TRBJ1-2 | TRBV6-1 | - | - | CASSESGFGYTF | TGTGCCAGCAGTGAGTCGGGGTTCGGCTACACCTTC
TRBJ2-3 | TRBV10-3 | - | - | CAISLTVAEGADTQYF | TGTGCCATCAGTTTAACTGTAGCGGAGGGGGCAGATACGCAGTATTTT
TRBJ2-7 | TRBV15 | - | - | CATSRALGGQYF | TGTGCCACCAGCAGAGCGTTAGGCGGGCAGTACTTC
TRBJ2-2 | TRBV6-4 | - | TRBD1 | CASLVGTGRTGELFF | TGTGCCAGCCTTGTAGGGACAGGGAGAACCGGGGAGCTGTTTTTT
TRBJ2-3 | TRBV4-3 | - | TRBD2 | CASSQDLGGFLWTQYF | TGCGCCAGCAGCCAAGATCTGGGGGGGTTCCTGTGGACGCAGTATTTT
TRBJ1-1 | TRBV28 | once | TRBD1 | CASSLHRRTGLNTEAFF | TGTGCCAGCAGTTTACACCGGAGGACAGGGCTGAACACTGAAGCTTTCTTT
TRBJ1-6 | TRBV6-5 | - | TRBD1 | CASSYSGTGESPLHF | TGTGCCAGCAGTTACTCCGGGACAGGGGAGTCACCCCTCCACTTT
TRBJ2-7 | TRBV19 | - | - | CASSIETGQGYEQYF | TGTGCCAGTAGTATAGAGACAGGACAAGGTTACGAGCAGTACTTC
TRBJ2-5 | TRBV5-1 | - | - | CASSLGRYQETQYF | TGCGCCAGCAGCTTGGGCAGATACCAAGAGACCCAGTACTTC
TRBJ1-1 | TRBV6-1 | - | - | CASSQDSPATLKPEPGDTEAFF | TGTGCCAGCAGTCAAGACAGCCCGGCGACACTGAAGCCGGAGCCCGGCGACACTGAAGCTTTCTTT
TRBJ2-2 | TRBV19 | - | - | CASTEGDYTGELFF | TGTGCCAGTACCGAGGGGGATTACACCGGGGAGCTGTTTTTT
TRBJ2-3 | TRBV30 | - | - | CAWSVREADTQYF | TGTGCCTGGAGTGTGAGGGAAGCAGATACGCAGTATTTT
TRBJ2-7 | TRBV6-5 | - | - | CASSYSEGYEQYF | TGTGCCAGCAGTTACTCGGAAGGCTACGAGCAGTACTTC
TRBJ1-4 | TRBV10-3 | - | - | CAISESRQPNEKLFF | TGTGCCATCAGTGAGTCGAGACAGCCTAATGAAAAACTGTTTTTT
TRBJ1-2 | TRBV28 | - | - | CASKGIFSYTF | TGTGCCAGCAAAGGTATATTCAGCTACACCTTC
TRBJ1-6 | TRBV18 | - | - | CASFHPEISSPLHF | TGTGCCAGCTTCCATCCCGAGATTAGTTCACCCCTCCACTTT